The 17 T cell receptor beta chains listed next were all sequenced from one sample in a study of T-cell memory formation after mild COVID-19. One entry per CDR3 protein, called by TCRdb with MiXCR from the 5' RACE reads. In the table there are 250,000 to 300,000 distinct CDR3 sequences, 15% to 20% of which are singletons. The source material was PBMCs or a T cell subset sorted from them (not recorded which). Receptors were obtained from a man between 18 and 29 years old who had mild COVID-19 (a few samples of this study predate the infection). Cell type and time point are not known.

This clonotype occurred many times. The chain is built from TRBV12-3 or TRBV12-4 and TRBJ2-3; 10 nucleotides line up with TRBD2. V shed 6 bases and J 0 bases; nucleotides not matched to a gene: 3. This CDR3 comprises 15 residues. The CDR3 protein is CASSPSGGSTDTQYF. The CDR3 DNA follows: TGTGCCAGCAGCCCTAGCGGGGGTAGCACAGATACGCAGTATTTT.

The chain carries TRBV30 and TRBJ2-4; D is perhaps TRBD2 (5 bases). The CDR3 loop spans 9 amino acids. Germline V gene lookup returns CDR1 GTSNPN and CDR2 SVGIG (reference sequence). With 2 bases removed from V and 16 bases from J, the gap between germline ends came to 9 bases. The CDR3 DNA follows: TGTGCCTGGAGTCGAGGGATTTACTTC. This codes for CAWSRGIYF.

The CDR3 sequence: CASSFRTAGNTIYF. CDR3 DNA sequence: TGTGCCAGCAGTTTTCGGACAGCTGGAAACACCATATATTTT. The chain carries TRBV2 and TRBJ1-3, with D maybe TRBD1 (6 bases). The CDR3 loop spans 14 amino acids. CDR1 is SNHLY, CDR2 FYNNEI, per germline. V was pared by 5 bases and J by 2 bases, with 10 bases between. The full variable domain, rest sourced from reference TRBV2 and TRBJ1-3, is EPEVTQTPSHQVTQMGQEVILRCVPISNHLYFYWYRQILGQKVEFLVSFYNNEISEKSEIFDDQFSVERPDGSNFTLKIRSTKLEDSAMYFCASSFRTAGNTIYFGEGSWLTVV.

The chain uses TRBV6-2 or TRBV6-3 and TRBJ2-7; tentatively, D is TRBD2 (6 bases). The CDR3 runs 11 residues. The V and J ends lost 6 bases and 7 bases respectively, with 10 bases between them. Germline assignment: CDR1 MNHEY and CDR2 SVGEGT. CDR3 nucleotides: TGTGCCAGCAGCCGCGGGGTGGAGCAGTACGTC. Amino acids: CASSRGVEQYV.

This clonotype was observed at least ten times. DNA for the CDR3: TGCGCCAGCAGCTTGGGCGACAGGGGGCCTGGGGCCAACGTCCTGACTTTC. Translation gives CASSLGDRGPGANVLTF. The chain recombines TRBV5-1 with TRBJ2-6, with TRBD1 identical over 10 bases. The CDR3 is 17 amino acids. Trimming removed 0 bases from V and 2 bases from J; junction bases left unmatched: 2. The germline gives CDR1 SGHRS, CDR2 YFSETQ.

The chain employs TRBV5-1 and TRBJ2-5; D uncertain. Germline CDR1 reads SGHRS; CDR2 reads YFSETQ. The CDR3 extends over 13 amino acids. Trimming removed 1 base from V and 8 bases from J, with 12 bases in between. Here the CDR3 reads CASSLILGSTQYF. The DNA for the CDR3 is TGCGCCAGCAGCTTGATCCTGGGAAGCACCCAGTACTTC.

The chain couples TRBV9 to TRBJ2-3; TRBD2 is a possible D gene (6 bases). The germline V gene encodes CDR1 SGDLS and CDR2 YYNGEE. This CDR3 region has 15 residues. V lost 0 bases, J lost 6 bases, and 14 bases lay in between. The CDR3 nucleotides are TGTGCCAGCAGCGTAGCTCCGACCCGGGGGGATACGCAGTATTTT. This codes for CASSVAPTRGDTQYF.

The chain links TRBV5-1 to TRBJ1-3; 7 bases agree with TRBD1. Looked up from germline, CDR1 is SGHRS and CDR2 is YFSETQ. J was trimmed by 5 bases and V by 4 bases; bases with no gene match: 9. The CDR3 is made up of 15 amino acids. CDR3 amino acids: CASSTSTGIRNTIYF. As DNA, the CDR3 is TGCGCCAGCAGCACCTCGACAGGGATCAGAAACACCATATATTTT. Full variable domain (outside the CDR3, taken from reference TRBV5-1 and TRBJ1-3): KAGVTQTPRYLIKTRGQQVTLSCSPISGHRSVSWYQQTPGQGLQFLFEYFSETQRNKGNFPGRFSGRQFSNSRSEMNVSTLELGDSALYLCASSTSTGIRNTIYFGEGSWLTVV.

This clonotype was observed a handful of times. The rearrangement uses TRBV27 and TRBJ1-2; no definite D call. CDR1 and CDR2 (germline): MNHEY, SMNVEV (reference sequence). The CDR3 is made up of 16 amino acids. The V end lost 3 bases, the J end lost 5 bases, and 19 bases lay between the germline ends. The CDR3 nucleotides are TGTGCCAGCAGTTTTTGGTCCGCAGGAGGGTGGTATGGCTACACCTTC. Translating it yields CASSFWSAGGWYGYTF.

This clonotype was found a few times. The rearrangement links TRBV7-9 to TRBJ1-3, with TRBD1 matching 8 bases. V shed 2 bases, J shed 3 bases, and the junction held 6 bases outside the gene matches. The CDR3 is 16 residues long. Germline-derived CDR1 and CDR2 are SEHNR and FQNEAQ (reference sequence). CDR3 sequence reads: CASSLRQGAIGNTIYF. The DNA for the CDR3 is TGTGCCAGCAGCTTACGCCAGGGGGCGATTGGAAACACCATATATTTT.

This clonotype has at least ten counts. This sequence joins TRBV6-2 or TRBV6-3 and TRBJ2-7, with D perhaps TRBD1 (6 bases). Germline-derived CDR1 and CDR2 are MNHEY and SVGEGT. Deletions cut 6 bases from V and 1 base from J, with 7 bases between. This CDR3 spans 12 amino acids. This CDR3 is CASRQGSYEQYF. The CDR3 coding sequence is TGTGCCAGCAGACAGGGATCCTACGAGCAGTACTTC.

This clonotype was observed a handful of times. The chain couples TRBV20-1 to TRBJ2-3; D possibly corresponds to TRBD2 (5 bases). Trimming took 0 bases from V and 6 from J, leaving 13 bases between them. The CDR3 covers 14 residues. CDR1 and CDR2 from the germline V gene are DFQATT and SNEGSKA (reference sequence). This CDR3 reads CSAREGGRADTQYF. The CDR3 coding sequence is TGCAGTGCTAGAGAAGGAGGTCGGGCGGATACGCAGTATTTT.

This sequence joins TRBV2 and TRBJ2-1; 7 nucleotides align to TRBD1. This CDR3 comprises 11 residues. With V trimmed by 8 bases and J by 8 bases, 3 bases remained unmatched. Germline V gives CDR1 SNHLY, CDR2 FYNNEI. CDR3 nucleotide sequence: TGTGCCAGCGAAGACAGGGATGAGCAGTTCTTC. Residues: CASEDRDEQFF.

This chain connects TRBV19 to TRBJ2-1; 8 nucleotides agree with TRBD2. The CDR3 has 15 residues. Germline CDR1 is LNHDA and CDR2 is SQIVND (reference sequence). Germline trimming cut 3 bases from V and 8 bases from J; bases unmatched to any gene: 9. The CDR3 protein is CASSISGGRGDEQFF. The CDR3 coding sequence is TGTGCCAGTAGTATTTCGGGGGGGCGAGGCGATGAGCAGTTCTTC.

This clonotype was detected only a few times. V and J are TRBV6-6 and TRBJ1-1; tentative D call: TRBD1 (5 bases). The V gene lost 5 bases and the J gene lost 2 bases, with 6 bases spanning the gap. The CDR3 loop spans 12 amino acids. The germline V gene encodes CDR1 MNHNY and CDR2 SVGAGI (reference sequence). Written as DNA, the CDR3 is TGTGCCAGCAGTACAGGTAACACTGAAGCTTTCTTT. Translated: CASSTGNTEAFF.

This clonotype was seen only a few times. The V gene is TRBV15, the J gene TRBJ1-1, with unresolved D. Trimming took 0 bases from V and 0 from J, leaving 11 bases between them. Germline CDR1 and CDR2: LNHNV and YYDKDF (reference sequence). There are 16 residues in the CDR3. The CDR3 loop reads CATSRDARALNTEAFF. CDR3 coding DNA: TGTGCCACCAGCAGAGATGCTCGGGCCTTGAACACTGAAGCTTTCTTT.

The rearrangement links TRBV7-2 to TRBJ1-1; unclear D gene. Per germline, CDR1 SGHTA and CDR2 FQGNSA. The CDR3 is made up of 14 amino acids. V lost 8 bases, J lost 0 bases, and 13 bases lay in between. Here the CDR3 DNA reads TGTGCCAGCTCCGAGAGCAGGCTGAACACTGAAGCTTTCTTT. Translating gives CASSESRLNTEAFF.